This entry lists 12 T cell receptor beta chains sequenced from one sample in a study of blood T cell repertoires in COVID-19. The repertoire was sequenced with immunoSEQ multiplex PCR; TCRdb's copy has only in-frame clones and lacks some. The top ten clones hold around 17% of a sample with approximately 89,000 clones, roughly 80% of them seen once. The source material was peripheral blood. The receptors shown here come from a human donor in a cohort sampled during active COVID-19.

V and J are TRBV14 and TRBJ1-5; 7 bases align to TRBD1. Germline V gene lookup returns CDR1 SGHDN and CDR2 FVKESK. The CDR3 loop spans 18 amino acids. Trimming at V came to 1 base and at J to 0 bases, leaving 9 bases not matched to a gene. The CDR3 is CASSQGGTVNYSNQPQHF. In nucleotides, the CDR3 is TGTGCCAGCAGCCAAGGTGGGACAGTGAATTATAGCAATCAGCCCCAGCATTTT.

This sequence joins TRBV19 and TRBJ2-3, with 7 bases identical to TRBD2. Trimming removed 1 base from V and 8 bases from J; junction bases left unmatched: 9. Germline V gives CDR1 LNHDA, CDR2 SQIVND (reference sequence). CDR3 size: 15 residues. The CDR3 bases are TGTGCCAGTAGTATAGGCCGGCTGAGCGGGGTTACGCAGTATTTT. This translates into CASSIGRLSGVTQYF. Filled out from reference TRBV19 and TRBJ2-3, the complete variable domain reads DGGITQSPKYLFRKEGQNVTLSCEQNLNHDAMYWYRQDPGQGLRLIYYSQIVNDFQKGDIAEGYSVSREKKESFPLTVTSAQKNPTAFYLCASSIGRLSGVTQYFGPGTRLTVL.

This chain uses TRBV2 with TRBJ1-5; 7 bases fit TRBD1. The CDR3 totals 16 residues. Germline lookup yields CDR1 SNHLY and CDR2 FYNNEI. J gave up 9 bases and V 2 bases, and 13 bases lay outside the gene matches. The CDR3, as DNA: TGTGCCAGCAGTGAAAGACAGGGTAGGGGGCCTCGGCCCCAGCATTTT. Protein: CASSERQGRGPRPQHF.

V and J are TRBV28 and TRBJ1-4; the D gene is possibly TRBD1 (5 bases). CDR1 and CDR2 from the germline V gene are MDHEN and SYDVKM. This CDR3 is 14 amino acids long. V lost 3 bases, J lost 5 bases, and 10 bases lay in between. The CDR3 DNA reads as TGTGCCAGCAGTTTCTGGACACGGAATGAAAAACTGTTTTTT. This translates into CASSFWTRNEKLFF.

The chain recombines TRBV7-2 with TRBJ2-7, with 15 bases that match TRBD2. The CDR3 has 16 amino acids. Germline V gene data show CDR1 as SGHTA and CDR2 as FQGNSA. J was trimmed by 2 bases and V by 5 bases; bases with no gene match: 4. The CDR3 DNA is TGTGCCAGCAGCCGGACTAGCGGGAGGGCCCCCTACGAGCAGTACTTC. It translates to CASSRTSGRAPYEQYF.

J is TRBJ2-7 and V is TRBV6-5; D might be TRBD1 (6 bases). CDR3 length: 15 amino acids. Germline V gene lookup returns CDR1 MNHEY and CDR2 SVGAGI. The ends were cut back, 4 bases at V and 2 bases at J, with 15 bases in the middle. The CDR3 region has the DNA TGTGCCAGCAGTTTGGGACAACCGACGACCTACGAGCAGTACTTC. Amino acid sequence: CASSLGQPTTYEQYF.

This clone has only a few counts. The rearrangement joins TRBV5-5 to TRBJ1-2; the D is unclear. Germline V gives CDR1 SGHKS, CDR2 YYEKEE (reference sequence). This CDR3 spans 14 amino acids. V was trimmed by 0 bases and J by 3 bases, leaving 9 bases between them. The CDR3 spells CASSLAPRDYGYTF. In DNA, the CDR3 is TGTGCCAGCAGCTTGGCCCCTAGAGACTATGGCTACACCTTC. Supplemented by reference TRBV5-5 and TRBJ1-2, the full variable domain reads DAGVTQSPTHLIKTRGQQVTLRCSPISGHKSVSWYQQVLGQGPQFIFQYYEKEERGRGNFPDRFSARQFPNYSSELNVNALLLGDSALYLCASSLAPRDYGYTFGSGTRLTVV.

This clone was counted a few times. The rearrangement uses TRBV5-1 and TRBJ2-1, with 8 positions matching TRBD1. CDR1 is SGHRS and CDR2 is YFSETQ in the germline V gene. This CDR3 is 15 amino acids long. Trimming took 0 bases from V and 7 from J; bases not matched to a gene: 6. Here the CDR3 DNA reads TGCGCCAGCAGCTTGGGACAGGGGATACGGAATGAGCAGTTCTTC. It yields the protein CASSLGQGIRNEQFF.

The chain uses TRBV18 and TRBJ2-7, with TRBD2 matching 13 bases. Germline assignment: CDR1 KGHSH and CDR2 LQKENI. Unmatched junction bases numbered 11, after V lost 3 bases and J lost 6 bases. CDR3 length: 17 residues. CDR3 sequence reads: CASSPVERLAGGTEQYF. CDR3 DNA sequence: TGTGCCAGCTCACCTGTGGAACGACTAGCGGGAGGTACCGAGCAGTACTTC. The full variable domain, rest sourced from reference TRBV18 and TRBJ2-7, is NAGVMQNPRHLVRRRGQEARLRCSPMKGHSHVYWYRQLPEEGLKFMVYLQKENIIDESGMPKERFSAEFPKEGPSILRIQQVVRGDSAAYFCASSPVERLAGGTEQYFGPGTRLTVT.

This rearrangement joins TRBV27 to TRBJ2-1, with TRBD1 identical over 12 bases. Trimming cost V 7 bases and J 9 bases; bases outside gene matches: 13. Germline V gives CDR1 MNHEY, CDR2 SMNVEV (reference sequence). The CDR3 sequence is 16 residues long. The CDR3 spells CASKKARDRGPSEQFF. CDR3 nucleotide sequence: TGTGCCAGCAAGAAAGCCCGGGACAGGGGGCCCAGTGAGCAGTTCTTC.

This chain joins TRBV18 and TRBJ2-7; 8 positions match TRBD1. CDR1 and CDR2 from the germline V gene are KGHSH and LQKENI. With V trimmed by 4 bases and J by 5 bases, 10 bases remained unmatched. The CDR3 is 15 amino acids. The CDR3 sequence is CASSLGQGLVHEQYF. The CDR3, as DNA: TGTGCCAGCTCACTCGGACAGGGTTTGGTCCACGAGCAGTACTTC.

The chain recombines TRBV28 with TRBJ2-6; tentative D call: TRBD1 (5 bases). Germline V CDR1 and CDR2: MDHEN, SYDVKM. V gave up 3 bases and J gave up 12 bases, with 18 bases separating them. This CDR3 region has 15 residues. CDR3 nucleotides: TGTGCCAGCAGTTTTAATGGTGGCAGGGCTGGCGTCCTGACTTTC. It yields the protein CASSFNGGRAGVLTF.